This T cell receptor (beta chain) was identified in a study of blood T cell repertoires in COVID-19. Whole-study context: Whether acute or convalescent, the COVID-19 samples came from the United States, Italy and Spain.

Trimming removed 5 bases from V and 0 bases from J, with 15 bases in between. The CDR3 has 16 residues. Germline V gives CDR1 SEHNR, CDR2 FQNEAQ (reference sequence). Participant reports of clinical history set cohort assignment. Two consecutive negative NP/OP PCR tests, clearance, or resolved symptoms defined Cohort 3 recovery. The method was immunoSEQ multiplex PCR; TCRdb's version includes in-frame clones alone and lacks a portion of them. The sample has 200,000 to 250,000 clones, approximately 84% seen once. The chain recombines TRBV7-9 with TRBJ2-3, with D unclear. This TCR was sampled from a man aged 60-69 years who had recovered from COVID-19. The specimen was PBMCs or T cells enriched from blood (not recorded which). The CDR3 loop reads CASSAELGASTDTQYF. CDR3 coding DNA: TGTGCCAGCAGCGCGGAGTTAGGTGCTAGCACAGATACGCAGTATTTT.